This T cell receptor beta chain was captured by sequencing in a study of Ad26.COV2.S vaccination and SARS-CoV-2 variants. Study summary: Participant was drawn from the COV1001 Ad26.COV2.S trial arm.

Treatment indicated: around 19 received Ad26.COV2.S at low or high dose, single or two shots; 5 received placebo; per-sample allocation not given. After the first vaccine or placebo injection, samples were drawn on day 63. Findings of the study overall: Analyses that measured TCR breadth and depth may have underestimated total T cell responses. It was found that vaccine and placebo recipients had similar non-spike TCR breadth.

A few counts support this clone. The antigen is undetermined. Assay used: immunoSEQ multiplex PCR; TCRdb lists only in-frame clones, some missing. The sample holds 510,000 or so clones, 87% seen once. This sample comprised peripheral blood, obtained in a trial of Ad26.COV2.S vaccine versus placebo. The sequence was collected from a person aged 18-60 years who received the Ad26.COV2.S COVID-19 vaccine or a placebo.

In DNA, the CDR3 is TGTGCCAGCAGTGCGGGCAGTTGGGGCTACACCTTC. It specifies CASSAGSWGYTF. The V gene is TRBV25-1, the J gene TRBJ1-2; D is unclear. The CDR3 covers 12 residues. Germline assignment: CDR1 MGHDK and CDR2 SYGVNS. V was cut by 4 bases and J by 8 bases, with 11 bases left in between.